Each of the 5 T cell receptor beta chains below was sequenced from the same sample in a study of OX40 agonist ivuxolimab in advanced cancers. Sequencing was performed with immunoSEQ multiplex PCR; in TCRdb, only in-frame clones are kept and a portion is missing. The data show roughly 96,000 clones, about 84% seen once. Sequences were derived from CD4+ or CD8+ T cells sorted from blood, sampled in a trial of the OX40 agonist ivuxolimab. The receptor set was obtained from an adult with an advanced solid tumor such as melanoma, head and neck, liver or kidney cancer.

The chain carries TRBV20-1 and TRBJ2-3; no definite D call. V was pared by 5 bases and J by 6 bases, with 9 bases between. The germline V gene encodes CDR1 DFQATT and CDR2 SNEGSKA (reference sequence). The CDR3 covers 11 residues. The CDR3 region has the DNA TGCAGTGCTCAAGGCGAGGATACGCAGTATTTT. Protein product: CSAQGEDTQYF.

V and J are TRBV7-9 and TRBJ1-1, with 7 bases that match TRBD1. CDR1 and CDR2 from the germline V gene are SEHNR and FQNEAQ (reference sequence). CDR3 length equals 14 residues. The ends lost 5 bases at V and 1 base at J; junction bases unmatched: 4. The CDR3 here is CASSPNRGNTEAFF. Here the CDR3 DNA reads TGTGCCAGCAGCCCAAACAGGGGGAACACTGAAGCTTTCTTT. Full variable domain (rest looked up from reference TRBV7-9 and TRBJ1-1): DTGVSQNPRHKITKRGQNVTFRCDPISEHNRLYWYRQTLGQGPEFLTYFQNEAQLEKSRLLSDRFSAERPKGSFSTLEIQRTEQGDSAMYLCASSPNRGNTEAFFGQGTRLTVV.

This clone occurred a few times. DNA for the CDR3: TGTGCCAGCAGCCAAGTAGGGACAGATACGCAGTATTTT. It yields the protein CASSQVGTDTQYF. This rearrangement joins TRBV4-2 to TRBJ2-3; D uncertain. Germline V CDR1 and CDR2: LGHNA, YNFKEQ. V lost 1 base and J 3 bases, leaving 5 bases between the germline ends. The CDR3 totals 13 residues.

The chain uses TRBV9 and TRBJ1-6; 7 nucleotides line up with TRBD1. The CDR3 totals 15 residues. The germline V gene has CDR1 SGDLS and CDR2 YYNGEE. J was trimmed by 9 bases and V by 0 bases; bases with no gene match: 6. CDR3 sequence reads: CASSVEGQAPSPLHF. The CDR3 DNA is TGTGCCAGCAGCGTAGAAGGACAGGCGCCTTCACCCCTCCACTTT.

In its sample, this clone was seen a few times. The V call is TRBV12-5, the J call TRBJ2-5; unclear D gene. The CDR3 has 14 residues. V was pared by 0 bases and J by 4 bases, with 9 bases between. From germline, CDR1 is LGHNT and CDR2 FRNRAP. CDR3 nucleotide sequence: TGTGCTAGTGGTTTGGTACTAAAGGGAGAGACCCAGTACTTC. Translated: CASGLVLKGETQYF.